This entry describes one T cell receptor beta chain. Its antigen is not identified. The data originate from a study of T-cell reconstitution after alpha-beta-depleted transplantation in children. Study outcomes and limitations: Reports say that about two months after transplant, the alpha-beta T cells came out of several hundred graft clones that had expanded. Recipient T cells and thymic progenitors that survived gave rise to the high TCRbeta diversity observed at day 60 in some patients. T-cell counts and diversity at one year following transplant were attributed mainly to newly produced T cells.

The CDR3 is 14 amino acids. Germline loops: CDR1 MNHEY, CDR2 SVGAGI. The ends lost 4 bases at V and 5 bases at J; junction bases unmatched: 6. Construction of the TCRbeta library involved unique molecular identifiers. TCRdb re-called the PCR reads through MiXCR, storing one row per CDR3 protein. The sample shows 350,000 to 500,000 distinct CDR3 sequences, over 40% of them seen only once. The input for sequencing was PBMCs, taken before TCRalphabeta/CD19-depleted stem cell transplant. The origin of this receptor is a girl aged 2-10 years with aplastic anemia, due to receive a stem cell transplant. The chain uses TRBV6-5 and TRBJ2-7; 9 positions match TRBD2. CDR3 loop: CASSLGTSLNEQYF. The CDR3 DNA sequence: TGTGCCAGCAGTTTAGGGACTAGCTTGAACGAGCAGTACTTC.